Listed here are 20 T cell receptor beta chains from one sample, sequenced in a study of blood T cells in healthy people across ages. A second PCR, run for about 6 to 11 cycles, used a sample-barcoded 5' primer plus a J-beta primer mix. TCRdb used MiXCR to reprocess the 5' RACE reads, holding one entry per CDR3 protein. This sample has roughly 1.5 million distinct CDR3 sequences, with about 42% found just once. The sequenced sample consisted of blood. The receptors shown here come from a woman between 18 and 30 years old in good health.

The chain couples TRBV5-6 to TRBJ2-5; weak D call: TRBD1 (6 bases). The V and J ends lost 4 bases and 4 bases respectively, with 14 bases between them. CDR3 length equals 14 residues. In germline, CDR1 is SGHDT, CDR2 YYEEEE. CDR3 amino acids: CASSPQGKGETQYF. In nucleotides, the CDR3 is TGTGCCAGCAGCCCACAGGGAAAAGGAGAGACCCAGTACTTC.

The CDR3 is CASGLQGEGYTF. The CDR3 DNA reads as TGTGCCAGCGGGCTACAGGGGGAGGGCTACACCTTC. J is TRBJ1-2 and V is TRBV7-2; TRBD1 agrees at 8 bases. The CDR3 sequence is 12 residues long. Losses at the gene ends were 8 bases for V and 8 bases for J; bases not matched to a gene: 7. Germline lookup yields CDR1 SGHTA and CDR2 FQGNSA.

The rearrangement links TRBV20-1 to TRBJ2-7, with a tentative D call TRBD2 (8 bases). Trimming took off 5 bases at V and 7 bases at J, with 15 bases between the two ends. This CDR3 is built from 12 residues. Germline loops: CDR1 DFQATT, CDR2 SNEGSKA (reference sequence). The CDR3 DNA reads TGCAGTGCTCGGGAGGGGGCGAGGGAGCAGTACTTC. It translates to CSAREGAREQYF.

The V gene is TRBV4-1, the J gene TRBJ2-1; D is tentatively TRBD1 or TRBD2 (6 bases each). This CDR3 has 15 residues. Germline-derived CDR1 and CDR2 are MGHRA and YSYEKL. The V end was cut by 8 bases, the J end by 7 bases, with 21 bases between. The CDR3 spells CASRPRGADRNEQFF. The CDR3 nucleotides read TGCGCCAGCCGCCCTAGGGGGGCGGACAGAAATGAGCAGTTCTTC.

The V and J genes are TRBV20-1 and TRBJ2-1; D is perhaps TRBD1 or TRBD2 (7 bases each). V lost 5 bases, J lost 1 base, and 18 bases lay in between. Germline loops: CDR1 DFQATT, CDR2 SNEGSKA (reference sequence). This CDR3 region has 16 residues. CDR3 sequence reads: CSAETGRESSYNEQFF. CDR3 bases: TGCAGTGCTGAGACAGGGCGGGAGTCTTCCTACAATGAGCAGTTCTTC.

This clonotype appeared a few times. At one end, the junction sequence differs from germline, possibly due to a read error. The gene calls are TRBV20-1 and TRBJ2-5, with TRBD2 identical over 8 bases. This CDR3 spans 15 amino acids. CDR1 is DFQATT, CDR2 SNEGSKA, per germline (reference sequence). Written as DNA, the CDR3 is TGCAGTGCTGGCCCTCTAGCGGGTGTGTCGTATGAGCAGTACTTT. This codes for CSAGPLAGVSYEQYF.

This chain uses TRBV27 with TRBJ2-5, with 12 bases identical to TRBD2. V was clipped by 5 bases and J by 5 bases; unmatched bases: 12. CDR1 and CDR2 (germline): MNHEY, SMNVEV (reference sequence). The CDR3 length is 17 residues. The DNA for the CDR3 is TGTGCCAGCAGTACCCGACTAGCGGGAGAATCAGGGGAGACCCAGTACTTC. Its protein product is CASSTRLAGESGETQYF.

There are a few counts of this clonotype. CDR3 sequence reads: CASSRGLAGVSPYEQYF. CDR3 nucleotide sequence: TGCGCCAGCAGCCGCGGACTAGCGGGAGTCTCGCCCTACGAGCAGTACTTC. This chain uses TRBV4-3 with TRBJ2-7; 13 bases align to TRBD2. The germline V gene has CDR1 LGHNA and CDR2 YSLEER. The CDR3 is made up of 17 amino acids. V gave up 4 bases and J gave up 2 bases; unmatched junction bases: 8.

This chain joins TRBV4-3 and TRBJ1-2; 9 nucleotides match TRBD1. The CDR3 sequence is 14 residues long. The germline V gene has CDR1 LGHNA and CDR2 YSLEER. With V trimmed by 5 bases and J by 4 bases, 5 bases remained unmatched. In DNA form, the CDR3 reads TGCGCCAGCAGCGTGGACAGGGGAGGCTATGGCTACACCTTC. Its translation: CASSVDRGGYGYTF.

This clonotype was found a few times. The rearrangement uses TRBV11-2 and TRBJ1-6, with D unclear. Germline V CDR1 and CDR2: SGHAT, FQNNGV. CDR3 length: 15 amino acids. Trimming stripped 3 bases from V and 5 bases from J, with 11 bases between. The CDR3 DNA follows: TGTGCCAGCAGCTTCGTCATGGGTGATAATTCACCCCTCCACTTT. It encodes CASSFVMGDNSPLHF.

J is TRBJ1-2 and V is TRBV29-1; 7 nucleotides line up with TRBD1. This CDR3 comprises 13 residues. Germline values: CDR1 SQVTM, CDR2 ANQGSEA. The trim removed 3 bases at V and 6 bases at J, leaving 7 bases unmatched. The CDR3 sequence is CSVDNPDRHGYTF. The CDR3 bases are TGCAGCGTTGATAATCCGGACAGGCATGGCTACACCTTC.

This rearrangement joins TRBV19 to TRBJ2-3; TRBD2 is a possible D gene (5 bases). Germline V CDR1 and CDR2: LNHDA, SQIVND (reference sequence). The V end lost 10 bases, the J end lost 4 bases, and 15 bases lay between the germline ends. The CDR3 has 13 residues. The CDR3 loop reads CATSPRAADTQYF. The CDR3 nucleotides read TGTGCCACTAGCCCGCGAGCGGCAGATACGCAGTATTTT.

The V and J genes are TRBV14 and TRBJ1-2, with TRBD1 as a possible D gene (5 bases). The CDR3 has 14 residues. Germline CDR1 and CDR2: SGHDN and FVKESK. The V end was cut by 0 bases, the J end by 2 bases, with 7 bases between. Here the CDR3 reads CASSQEQENYGYTF. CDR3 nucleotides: TGTGCCAGCAGCCAAGAACAGGAGAACTATGGCTACACCTTC.

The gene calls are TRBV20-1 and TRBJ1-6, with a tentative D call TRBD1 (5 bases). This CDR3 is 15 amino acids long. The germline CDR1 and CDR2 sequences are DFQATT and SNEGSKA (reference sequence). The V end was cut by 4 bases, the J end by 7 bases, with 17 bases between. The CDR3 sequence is CSAIGINRPNSPLHF. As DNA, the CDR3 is TGCAGTGCTATCGGCATTAACAGGCCCAATTCACCCCTCCACTTT.

The CDR3 protein is CASSNKGQGAWETQYF. DNA of the CDR3: TGTGCCAGCAGCAACAAGGGACAGGGGGCTTGGGAGACCCAGTACTTC. The chain recombines TRBV7-9 with TRBJ2-5, with TRBD1 matching over 12 bases. Germline V gives CDR1 SEHNR, CDR2 FQNEAQ (reference sequence). The V and J ends lost 5 bases and 5 bases, in that order; junction bases with no gene match: 9. The CDR3 is 16 residues long.

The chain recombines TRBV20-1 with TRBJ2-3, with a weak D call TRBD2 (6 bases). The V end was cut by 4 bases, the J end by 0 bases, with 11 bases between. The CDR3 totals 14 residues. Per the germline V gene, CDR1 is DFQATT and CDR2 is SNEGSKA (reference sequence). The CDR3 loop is CSANSGTSTDTQYF. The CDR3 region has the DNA TGCAGTGCTAATAGCGGAACCAGCACAGATACGCAGTATTTT.

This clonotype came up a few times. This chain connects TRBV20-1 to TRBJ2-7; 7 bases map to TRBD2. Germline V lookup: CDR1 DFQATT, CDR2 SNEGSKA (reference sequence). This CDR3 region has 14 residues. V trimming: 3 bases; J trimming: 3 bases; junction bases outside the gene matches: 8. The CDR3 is CSASMASGVYEQYF. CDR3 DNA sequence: TGCAGTGCTAGTATGGCTAGCGGAGTCTACGAGCAGTACTTC.

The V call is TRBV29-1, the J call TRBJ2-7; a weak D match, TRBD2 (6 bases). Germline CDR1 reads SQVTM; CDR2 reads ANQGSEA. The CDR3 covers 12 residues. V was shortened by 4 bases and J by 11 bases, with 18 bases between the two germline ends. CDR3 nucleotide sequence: TGCAGCGTTGTTTCGTCCGGGAGTTCGGAGTACTTC. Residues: CSVVSSGSSEYF.

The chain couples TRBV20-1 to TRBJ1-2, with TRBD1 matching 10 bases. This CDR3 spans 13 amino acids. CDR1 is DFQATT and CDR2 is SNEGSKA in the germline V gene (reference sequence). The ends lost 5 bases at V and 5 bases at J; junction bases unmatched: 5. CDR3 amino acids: CSAGTGAEYGYTF. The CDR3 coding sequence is TGCAGTGCTGGGACAGGGGCAGAGTATGGCTACACCTTC.

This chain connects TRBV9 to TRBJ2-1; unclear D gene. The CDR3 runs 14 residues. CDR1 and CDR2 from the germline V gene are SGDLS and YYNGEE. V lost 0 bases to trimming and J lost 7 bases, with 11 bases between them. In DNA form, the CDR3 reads TGTGCCAGCAGCGTAGATGAGATGGTGAATGAGCAGTTCTTC. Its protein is CASSVDEMVNEQFF.